This TCR beta chain originates from a study of circulating CD8 cells and anti-PD-1 response in melanoma. V was pared by 6 bases and J by 5 bases, with 8 bases of the junction left unmatched. There are 13 residues in the CDR3. Germline V gene sequence: CDR1 GTSNPN, CDR2 SVGIG (reference sequence). The QIAseq Immune Repertoire TCR panel built the libraries from approximately 15 ng of total RNA. One entry per CDR3 protein, called by TCRdb with MiXCR from the reads. Here the sample spans roughly 1,100 distinct CDR3 sequences, about 6.3% being singletons. Judged by abundance, this clonotype is medium-sized. Its antigen is not known. Whole-study findings and limits: Only baseline and M1 samples entered the published repertoire comparisons. Patients included both untreated and previously treated individuals. TIGIT repertoires were least diverse, DNEG repertoires most diverse. Clonotype sharing was highest between DPOS and TIGIT subsets.

Live CD3+CD8+TCRalphabeta+ cells were sorted into four subsets by PD-1 and/or TIGIT. The sequence was obtained from a human donor with melanoma. This chain joins TRBV30 and TRBJ2-3; 7 positions match TRBD2. Specimen: CD8+ T cells from PBMCs, collected at baseline or after one month of anti-PD-1 therapy (not recorded which). The CDR3 coding sequence is TGTGCCTGCCAAGCGGGGTTGGGAGATACGCAGTATTTT. Translated: CACQAGLGDTQYF. The full variable domain, in which reference TRBV30 and TRBJ2-3 provide the parts outside the CDR3, is SQTIHQWPATLVQPVGSPLSLECTVEGTSNPNLYWYRQAAGRGLQLLFYSVGIGQISSEVPQNLSASRPQDRQFILSSKKLLLSDSGFYLCACQAGLGDTQYFGPGTRLTVL.